The entry below gives a single TCR beta chain sequence along with its context. It has no known antigen specificity. It has no much larger one-base neighbor in the sample; base qualities were not kept. This specimen comes from a study of shared clonotypes between healthy human individuals (dated by TCRdb to about 2020). About the study as a whole: A couple of women and a few men aged 18 to 49 years were included in the cohort. Leukapheresis yielded between about 0.9 and 9 billion PBMCs per donor. To estimate repertoire size and how much clonotypes are shared between individuals, the study performed deep sequencing of blood TCR repertoires from roughly five healthy adults. Different laboratories and diverse techniques were used to prepare libraries and sequence TCR repertoires, to increase sequencing depth and limit assay-specific biases. For each donor, three plates each were used for CD4 naive and CD4 memory, two plates were used for CD8 naive, and one plate was used for CD8 memory. Points the paper makes about the study in general: Only blood was sampled, and tissue TCR repertoires likely differ from those in blood. About 5% of naive CD4, 3.5% of naive CD8, roughly 2.4% of memory CD4, and over 0.35% of memory CD8 clonotypes were shared across several donors. Rarefaction of sorted-subset datasets indicated incomplete sequencing despite the large sequencing depth. The genetic and exposure-history diversity represented was limited by the small number of donors. Based on pairwise subsampling, the degree of clonotype sharing among donors was expected to be affected by sequencing depth. Clonotypes shared by all four sorted-subset donors showed higher generation probabilities than non-shared clonotypes. Estimated clonotype richness was generally larger for naive than for memory subsets.

Using the deep immunoSEQ assay, TCR CDR3 regions were amplified from genomic DNA by multiplex PCR. Extracted genomic DNA from each cell subset was distributed evenly across all wells of several immunoSEQ 96-well plates, and each plate was treated as a replicate. For sorted subsets, around 200 ng genomic DNA, equal to 25,000 to 35,000 T cell genomes, was loaded into each replicate PCR. The purified libraries were quantified using a Qubit 3.0 fluorometer, sized with a Bioanalyzer 2100, and then quantified again using the KAPA Library Quantification kit. Every immunoSEQ 96-well plate was sequenced on a separate single-read 150-cycle Illumina NextSeq 550 flow cell. On the study's bioinformatics: The immunoSEQ output contained only junctional sequences without quality scores, so filtering could not match that applied to full-length reads. Sequences were annotated with PyIR, a Python wrapper for IgBLAST v1.9, and V/J genes and CDR3 were assigned using IMGT germline references. Reads with weak V/J assignments (E-value above 1e-6), missing CDR3, stop codons, out-of-frame junctions, or ambiguous translated residues were removed. V3J clonotypes were defined as sequences sharing an identical inferred V gene, J gene, and CDR3 amino acid sequence. Percentage overlap between repertoires was calculated by dividing the number of shared unique clonotypes by the size of the smaller repertoire. Repertoire richness was assessed with RTK rarefaction, the Chao1 estimator, and Recon v2.1 estimates of unobserved clonotypes. Generation probabilities for all TCRbeta clonotypes obtained by the gDNA method from a handful of donors were computed using OLGA. TCRdb stores this immuneACCESS table with in-frame sequences only. Part of the clones is absent; in the studies checked, under half of the shortfall reflects unresolved V genes, and no reason is known for the rest. That table furnishes V, J and clone size, whereas the DNA furnished D and trimming. This sample comprises roughly 2.6 million clones, approximately 92% of them detected only once. The ten largest account for over 0.12% of the sample.

The donors were healthy, HIV-negative adults with no recently reported acute infections or vaccinations. Only Caucasian adults living in Nashville, Tennessee, USA were represented among the donors. CD4+ T cells were enriched through magnetic negative selection, after which naive cells were positively selected on CD45RA and the remaining negative fraction served as the memory subset. After blood collection by leukapheresis, PBMCs were isolated using Ficoll-Histopaque density gradient centrifugation and then cryopreserved in the vapor phase of liquid nitrogen. Analytical flow cytometry was used to check the purity and quantity of each magnetically sorted T cell population. Each sorted fraction had its genomic DNA isolated and then quantified by UV absorbance on a Nanodrop 2000c. Sequenced sample: naive CD4+ T cells sorted from blood. The intended sense of this specimen's cell subset or site label: CD45RA+ positively selected. The receptor comes from a young man in good health.

The base sequence is TGTGCCAGCAGTTACTCCCGGGACACCGAGCAGTACTTC. The resulting protein is CASSYSRDTEQYF. In this chain, TRBV6-6 is recombined with TRBJ2-7, with TRBD1 tentatively as D gene (6 bases match). Deletion took 0 bases off V and 6 bases off J, with a span of 9 bases between the germline ends. The CDR3 starts with the cysteine, ends with the phenylalanine, and has 13 residues. CDR3 DNA is the only sequence kept; it has 39 bases, read in frame from the first base. CDR1 and CDR2 (MNHNY, SVGAGI) derive from the germline V gene (reference sequence).